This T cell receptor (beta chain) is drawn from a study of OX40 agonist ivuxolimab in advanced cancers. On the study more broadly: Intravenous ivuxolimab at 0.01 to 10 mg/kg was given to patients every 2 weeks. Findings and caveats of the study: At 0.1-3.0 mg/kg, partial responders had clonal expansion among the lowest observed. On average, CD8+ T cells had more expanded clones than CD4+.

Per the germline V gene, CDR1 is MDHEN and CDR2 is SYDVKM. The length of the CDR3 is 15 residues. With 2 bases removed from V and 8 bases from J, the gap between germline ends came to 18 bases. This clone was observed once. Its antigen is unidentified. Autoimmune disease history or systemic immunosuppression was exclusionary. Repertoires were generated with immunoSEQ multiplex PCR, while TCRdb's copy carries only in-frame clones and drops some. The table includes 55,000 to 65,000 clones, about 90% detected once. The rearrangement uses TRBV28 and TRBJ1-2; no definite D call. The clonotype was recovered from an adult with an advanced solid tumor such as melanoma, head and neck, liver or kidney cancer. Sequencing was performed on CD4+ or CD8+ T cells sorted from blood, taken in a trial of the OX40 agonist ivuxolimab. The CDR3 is CASSLPRSVPNGYTF. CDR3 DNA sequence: TGTGCCAGCAGTTTACCCCGGTCGGTACCGAACGGCTACACCTTC.